This entry is about one T cell receptor (beta chain). Its antigen is currently unknown. One end of the junction varies from germline; a read error may be responsible. Three rounds of nested PCR, following a modified ARM-PCR protocol, produced the TCRbeta library. TCRdb re-derived calls from the multiplex PCR reads in MiXCR, one entry per CDR3 protein. Of some 71,000 distinct CDR3 sequences listed, about two thirds are singletons. RNA was extracted from bulk tissue without any cell sorting. These data come from a study of tumor and adjacent non-tumor tissue in lung cancer. Study-level background: The patients, 10 men and several women, were about 30 to 76 with stage I to III disease.

General study findings and limits: Compared with tumor, normal lung showed significantly lower TCR diversity.

Per germline, CDR1 MGHRA and CDR2 YSYEKL. The CDR3 contains 16 residues. The specimen sequenced was lung tumor tissue. The chain uses TRBV4-1 and TRBJ2-1; D unresolved. The clonotype comes from a woman in her thirties or forties with non-small cell lung cancer. The DNA of the CDR3 is TGCGCCAACAGCCAAAATTTCTCAGGATCCCATAATGAGCAGTTCTTC. Translation gives CANSQNFSGSHNEQFF.